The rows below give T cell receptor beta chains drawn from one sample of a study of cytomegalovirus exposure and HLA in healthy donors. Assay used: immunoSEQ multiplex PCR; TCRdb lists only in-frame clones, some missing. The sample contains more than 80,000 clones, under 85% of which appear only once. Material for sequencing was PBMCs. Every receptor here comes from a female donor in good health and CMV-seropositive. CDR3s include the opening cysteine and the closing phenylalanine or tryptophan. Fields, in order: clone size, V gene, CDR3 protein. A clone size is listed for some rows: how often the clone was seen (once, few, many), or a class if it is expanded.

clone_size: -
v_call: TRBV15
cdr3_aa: CATSRGTSGGFYNEQFF

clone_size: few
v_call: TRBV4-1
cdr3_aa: CASSQGGGSNQPQHF

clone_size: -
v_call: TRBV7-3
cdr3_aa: CASSDTGPYNEQFF

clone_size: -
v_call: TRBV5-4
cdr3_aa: CASSTRFGTPGEQYF

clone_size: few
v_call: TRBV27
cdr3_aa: CASSFFGVGGSNTEAFF

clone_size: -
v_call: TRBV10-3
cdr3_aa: CAISDQGQGADGYTF

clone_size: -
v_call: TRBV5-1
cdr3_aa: CASSLSGLAYNEQFF

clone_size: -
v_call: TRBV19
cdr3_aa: CASSRGTSGTLVSTDTQYF

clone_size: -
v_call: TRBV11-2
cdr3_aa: CASSSSRQGWTGELFF

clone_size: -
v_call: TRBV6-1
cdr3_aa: CASSEWGRQSTDTQYF

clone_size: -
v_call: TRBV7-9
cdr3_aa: CASSLTRAGTDTQYF

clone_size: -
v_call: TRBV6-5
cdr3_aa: CASRAGGFHEQYF

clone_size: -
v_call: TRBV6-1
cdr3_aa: CASSEALLNPAGGGNQPQHF

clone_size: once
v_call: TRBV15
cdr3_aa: CATSAGGPQGEQYF

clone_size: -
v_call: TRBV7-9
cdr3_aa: CASSWFGTGGNEKLFF

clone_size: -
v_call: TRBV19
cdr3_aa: CASSTTGEETDTQYF

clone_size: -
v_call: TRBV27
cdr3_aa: CASTLLGQGGYEQYF

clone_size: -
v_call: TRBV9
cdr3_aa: CASSVGREGEAFF

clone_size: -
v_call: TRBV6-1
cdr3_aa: CASSEMGGGFYEQYF

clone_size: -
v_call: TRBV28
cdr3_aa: CASTPTSTGYEQYF

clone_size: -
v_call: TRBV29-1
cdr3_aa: CSVQNRDRGYEQYF

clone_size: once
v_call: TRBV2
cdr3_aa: CASRRGRGQGATEAFF

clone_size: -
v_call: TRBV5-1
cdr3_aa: CASSLEDGDTQYF

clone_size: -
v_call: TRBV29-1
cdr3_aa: CSVELAGAVYEQYF

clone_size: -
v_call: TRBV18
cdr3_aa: CASSKDRAPTEAFF

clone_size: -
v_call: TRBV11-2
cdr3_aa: CASSFDRAGTQYF

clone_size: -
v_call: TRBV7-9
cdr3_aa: CASSQNRGDFGNTIYF

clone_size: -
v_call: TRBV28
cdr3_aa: CASSPLLNTEAFF

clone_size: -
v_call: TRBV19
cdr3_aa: CASSIGPGDSSYEQYF

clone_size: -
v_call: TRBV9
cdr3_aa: CASSVGQGVFEQFF

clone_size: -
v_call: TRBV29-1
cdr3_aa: CSAGTSGSGEQYF